The clone carrying this T cell receptor (beta chain) was recorded at least ten times. Its matching antigen is unknown. This entry comes from a study of CD8 T cells in ankylosing spondylitis. Study-wide findings and caveats: Fewer than ten highly homologous variants made up a TCR beta motif that seemed to typify ankylosing spondylitis blood.

TCRdb reprocessed the 5' RACE reads via MiXCR and lists one record per CDR3 protein. The table has 200,000 to 250,000 distinct CDR3 sequences, more than 9% seen once. The clonotype was recovered from a male donor with ankylosing spondylitis or in good health (not recorded which). Sample: blood, either unsorted or a sorted T cell fraction (not recorded which).

CDR3 sequence reads: CASSTDRTNSPLHF. CDR3 sequence (DNA): TGTGCCAGCAGCACCGACAGGACGAATTCACCCCTCCACTTT. This sequence joins TRBV12-3 or TRBV12-4 and TRBJ1-6, with D possibly TRBD1 on 6 matching bases. The V and J ends lost 6 bases and 7 bases respectively, with 13 bases between them. This CDR3 has 14 amino acids.